The 27 T cell receptor beta chains below were found in one sample sequenced in a study of blood T cells in healthy people across ages. It was with a sample-barcoded 5' primer and a J-beta primer mix that a second PCR of roughly 7 to 12 cycles was run. TCRdb used MiXCR to reprocess the 5' RACE reads, holding one entry per CDR3 protein. The sample lists around 780,000 distinct CDR3 sequences, 45% to 70% occurring once. Sequenced input: blood. The receptor source for this set is a man in his forties or fifties in good health.

The chain has TRBV7-2 and TRBJ2-3; no definite D call. CDR1 SGHTA and CDR2 FQGNSA come from the germline V gene. CDR3 size: 16 residues. Trimming cost V 1 base and J 0 bases, with 11 bases left between them. The chain's CDR3 is CASSLEGPPSTDTQYF. Here the CDR3 DNA reads TGTGCCAGCAGCTTAGAGGGTCCCCCGAGCACAGATACGCAGTATTTT.

This clonotype was seen more than once but under ten times. V and J are TRBV20-1 and TRBJ2-1; 7 nucleotides line up with TRBD2. The CDR3 spans 11 residues. The J segment lost 15 bases and the V segment lost 3 bases, leaving 8 bases of the junction unmatched. The germline gives CDR1 DFQATT, CDR2 SNEGSKA (reference sequence). CDR3 loop: CSASVPGGSFF. The CDR3 DNA follows: TGCAGTGCTAGTGTGCCGGGGGGTTCGTTCTTC.

The J gene is TRBJ2-7, the V gene TRBV2; D call uncertain. With the DNA end fitting TRBJ2-1 better, the J assignment may be wrong. From germline, CDR1 is SNHLY and CDR2 FYNNEI. This CDR3 is built from 13 residues. CDR3 bases: TGTGCCAGCAGACTGGGCTCCCGTGGTGAGCAGTTCTTC. Protein: CASRLGSRGEQFF.

This clonotype was seen only once. CDR3 DNA sequence: TGCAGCGTTGTCCCCCGGACTCATAACTATGGCTACACCTTC. The encoded protein is CSVVPRTHNYGYTF. The J gene is TRBJ1-2, the V gene TRBV29-1, with D uncertain. The germline CDR1 and CDR2 sequences are SQVTM and ANQGSEA. The V end lost 4 bases, the J end lost 1 base, and 13 bases lay between the germline ends. The CDR3 has 14 amino acids.

The chain has TRBV20-1 and TRBJ2-1; a possible D gene is TRBD1 (6 bases). This CDR3 contains 14 residues. V lost 0 bases, J lost 4 bases, and 10 bases lay in between. The germline CDR1 and CDR2 sequences are DFQATT and SNEGSKA (reference sequence). CDR3 DNA sequence: TGCAGTGCTAGAGATTCTGGACAGTACAATGAGCAGTTCTTC. Translated, it gives CSARDSGQYNEQFF.

A single count supports this clonotype. The chain recombines TRBV29-1 with TRBJ1-2, with TRBD1 identical over 9 bases. CDR1 and CDR2 (germline): SQVTM, ANQGSEA. The CDR3 totals 13 residues. Trimming cost V 3 bases and J 7 bases; bases outside gene matches: 6. The DNA of the CDR3 is TGCAGCGTTGACCACAGGGGGCGCTTTGGCTACACCTTC. It encodes CSVDHRGRFGYTF.

The sample holds a few counts of this clonotype. The rearrangement joins TRBV25-1 to TRBJ1-2; 7 bases line up with TRBD1. The V and J ends lost 2 bases and 8 bases, in that order; junction bases with no gene match: 11. The CDR3 runs 15 residues. Germline V gives CDR1 MGHDK, CDR2 SYGVNS. DNA of the CDR3: TGTGCCAGCAGTGAACCCTCGACAGGGCTGTGGGGCTACACCTTC. Its protein is CASSEPSTGLWGYTF.

The rearrangement joins TRBV10-3 to TRBJ1-2; D is perhaps TRBD1 (5 bases). The CDR3 extends over 11 amino acids. Germline V gives CDR1 ENHRY, CDR2 SYGVKD. V lost 8 bases and J 6 bases, leaving 10 bases between the germline ends. The CDR3 sequence: CAIESGNGYTF. The CDR3, as DNA: TGTGCCATCGAGTCAGGGAATGGCTACACCTTC.

The chain couples TRBV5-1 to TRBJ1-1; D call uncertain. The CDR3 sequence is 16 residues long. CDR1 is SGHRS, CDR2 YFSETQ, per germline. With 1 base removed from V and 4 bases from J, the gap between germline ends came to 17 bases. The CDR3 DNA is TGCGCCAGCAGCTTGTCTAGGTTCGAGGGTTTCACTGAAGCTTTCTTT. It codes for CASSLSRFEGFTEAFF.

This clonotype was detected only a few times. J is TRBJ2-5 and V is TRBV5-1, with a possible D match to TRBD2 (6 bases). V dropped 4 bases and J dropped 0 bases, with 16 bases sitting between them. The length of the CDR3 is 16 residues. Per the germline V gene, CDR1 is SGHRS and CDR2 is YFSETQ. The CDR3 sequence: CASSLEASEDQETQYF. In DNA form, the CDR3 reads TGCGCCAGCAGCCTGGAGGCTAGCGAGGACCAAGAGACCCAGTACTTC. Looking up the rest from reference TRBV5-1 and TRBJ2-5 gives the full variable domain: KAGVTQTPRYLIKTRGQQVTLSCSPISGHRSVSWYQQTPGQGLQFLFEYFSETQRNKGNFPGRFSGRQFSNSRSEMNVSTLELGDSALYLCASSLEASEDQETQYFGPGTRLLVL.

The rearrangement joins TRBV21-1 to TRBJ2-1; the table's D gene call, TRBD1, was not cross checked with the DNA. TRBV21-1 is termed a pseudogene. The CDR3 is 20 amino acids. This CDR3 reads CASRIDSVFQWDRGGNEQFF. The CDR3 region has the DNA TGTGCCAGCAGAATTGACTCCGTCTTCCAATGGGACAGGGGAGGGAATGAGCAGTTCTTC.

The J gene is TRBJ2-1, the V gene TRBV24-1, with D possibly TRBD1 on 6 matching bases. Trimming cost V 3 bases and J 6 bases, with 11 bases left between them. CDR3 length equals 14 residues. CDR1 is KGHDR, CDR2 SFDVKD, per germline. The CDR3 loop reads CATSDLDSLNEQFF. Here the CDR3 DNA reads TGTGCCACCAGTGATCTGGACAGTCTCAATGAGCAGTTCTTC.

The chain recombines TRBV6-5 with TRBJ2-5; TRBD2 agrees at 11 bases. Germline trimming cut 5 bases from V and 2 bases from J; bases unmatched to any gene: 4. The CDR3 spans 15 residues. The germline gives CDR1 MNHEY, CDR2 SVGAGI. CDR3: CASSLAGGRQETQYF. DNA of the CDR3: TGTGCCAGCAGTCTAGCGGGGGGCCGACAAGAGACCCAGTACTTC.

The chain links TRBV5-1 to TRBJ1-6; D perhaps matches TRBD1 (5 bases). CDR1 SGHRS and CDR2 YFSETQ come from the germline V gene. There are 15 residues in the CDR3. V shed 2 bases and J shed 7 bases, with 13 bases lying between them. The CDR3 region has the DNA TGCGCCAGCAGCTTCGGACAAGGCGGGAATTCACCCCTCCACTTT. It encodes CASSFGQGGNSPLHF. Looking up the rest from reference TRBV5-1 and TRBJ1-6 gives the full variable domain: KAGVTQTPRYLIKTRGQQVTLSCSPISGHRSVSWYQQTPGQGLQFLFEYFSETQRNKGNFPGRFSGRQFSNSRSEMNVSTLELGDSALYLCASSFGQGGNSPLHFGNGTRLTVT.

This clonotype has a single count. The chain joins TRBV27 to TRBJ1-5; 7 bases are a match to TRBD1. Trimming cost V 6 bases and J 0 bases; bases outside gene matches: 5. CDR3 length: 15 amino acids. The V gene's germline CDR1 is MNHEY and CDR2 SMNVEV (reference sequence). CDR3 in amino acids: CASRPQGSSNQPQHF. CDR3 in DNA: TGTGCCAGCAGACCACAGGGGTCTAGCAATCAGCCCCAGCATTTT.

In this sample, this clonotype turned up a few times. CDR3 DNA: TGTGCCAGCAGTGACTCTGTGGGAGATACGCAGTATTTT. Protein sequence: CASSDSVGDTQYF. V gene TRBV6-4 combines with J gene TRBJ2-3; no reliable D call. V was clipped by 0 bases and J by 5 bases, with 6 bases between them. The CDR3 runs 13 residues. The germline CDR1 and CDR2 sequences are MRHNA and SNTAGT.

The rearrangement joins TRBV18 to TRBJ2-2, with 10 nucleotides matching TRBD1. CDR1 is KGHSH and CDR2 is LQKENI in the germline V gene. After removal of 1 base from V and 4 bases from J, the junction contained 3 bases not matched to a gene. The CDR3 covers 16 residues. The CDR3: CASSPQGDRGTGELFF. The CDR3 DNA is TGTGCCAGCTCACCACAAGGGGACAGGGGCACCGGGGAGCTGTTTTTT.

J is TRBJ2-5 and V is TRBV29-1; 8 bases align to TRBD2. J gave up 5 bases and V 0 bases, and 8 bases lay outside the gene matches. The CDR3 consists of 15 residues. The germline CDR1 and CDR2 sequences are SQVTM and ANQGSEA. The CDR3 spells CSVEDPRTSQETQYF. The CDR3, as DNA: TGCAGCGTTGAAGACCCCAGGACTAGCCAGGAGACCCAGTACTTC.

This clonotype was detected a few times. The chain links TRBV12-3 or TRBV12-4 to TRBJ2-5; D possibly uses TRBD1 or TRBD2 (5 bases each). The V end was cut by 3 bases, the J end by 5 bases, with 16 bases between. The CDR3 runs to 15 residues. CDR3 loop: CASSFEGNPRETQYF. CDR3 sequence (DNA): TGTGCCAGCAGTTTTGAGGGGAACCCCCGGGAGACCCAGTACTTC.

This clonotype was seen a few times. The V and J genes are TRBV12-3 or TRBV12-4 and TRBJ2-5, with D unresolved. The length of the CDR3 is 13 residues. V was shortened by 3 bases and J by 5 bases, with 10 bases between the two germline ends. The CDR3 DNA reads TGTGCCAGCAGTTTGGTGGGAACGGAGACCCAGTACTTC. Residues: CASSLVGTETQYF.

The chain couples TRBV7-8 to TRBJ2-2; no definite D call. The CDR3 spans 13 residues. V lost 7 bases and J lost 2, with 8 bases in between. The germline gives CDR1 SGHVS, CDR2 FQNEAQ. CDR3 sequence (DNA): TGTGCCAGCAACGGATTTAACACCGGGGAGCTGTTTTTT. This codes for CASNGFNTGELFF.

V is TRBV11-3 and J is TRBJ1-1, with 7 bases lining up with TRBD1. With V trimmed by 4 bases and J by 0 bases, 5 bases remained unmatched. The germline V gene encodes CDR1 SGHNT and CDR2 YENEEA. The CDR3 loop spans 15 amino acids. CDR3 nucleotides: TGTGCCAGCAGCTCACAAGGGGGCATGAACACTGAAGCTTTCTTT. This codes for CASSSQGGMNTEAFF.

This sequence joins TRBV7-2 and TRBJ1-4, with D unclear. Germline assignment: CDR1 SGHTA and CDR2 FQGNSA. The CDR3 has 14 amino acids. V was trimmed by 3 bases and J by 0 bases, leaving 5 bases between them. The CDR3 DNA reads TGTGCCAGCAGCTTCCCAACAACTAATGAAAAACTGTTTTTT. As protein: CASSFPTTNEKLFF.

This clonotype was picked up a small number of times. This sequence joins TRBV18 and TRBJ2-1; TRBD1 matches at 7 bases. CDR3 size: 17 residues. CDR1 and CDR2 from the germline V gene are KGHSH and LQKENI. J gave up 6 bases and V 6 bases, and 17 bases lay outside the gene matches. The CDR3 is CASSPIPPGQNRNEQFF. DNA of the CDR3: TGTGCCAGCTCCCCGATACCTCCGGGACAGAACCGCAATGAGCAGTTCTTC.

The J gene is TRBJ2-5, the V gene TRBV7-9; 10 positions match TRBD2. The germline V gene encodes CDR1 SEHNR and CDR2 FQNEAQ (reference sequence). CDR3 length: 16 amino acids. The V gene end was trimmed by 4 bases and the J gene end by 5 bases; junction bases not matched to a gene: 10. CDR3: CASSSVRLAGGETQYF. The DNA for the CDR3 is TGTGCCAGCAGCTCCGTCAGACTAGCGGGTGGGGAGACCCAGTACTTC.

This clonotype occurred a few times. The CDR3 region is CSAFRDRDYEQYF. In nucleotides, the CDR3 is TGCAGTGCGTTCCGGGACAGGGACTACGAGCAGTACTTC. This sequence joins TRBV20-1 and TRBJ2-7, with 9 bases aligning to TRBD1. CDR1 is DFQATT and CDR2 is SNEGSKA in the germline V gene (reference sequence). Germline trimming cut 6 bases from V and 3 bases from J; bases unmatched to any gene: 6. The CDR3 runs to 13 residues.

This clonotype was seen a handful of times. DNA for the CDR3: TGTGCCAGCAGCTTCACGGGACTAGCGGGACACGAGCAGTACTTC. It codes for CASSFTGLAGHEQYF. The chain links TRBV7-2 to TRBJ2-7, with 13 bases that match TRBD2. The CDR3 is 15 residues long. The ends lost 3 bases at V and 5 bases at J; junction bases unmatched: 4. Per the germline V gene, CDR1 is SGHTA and CDR2 is FQGNSA.